This T cell receptor beta chain was observed in a study of Tregs in tolerant kidney transplant recipients. Notes on the study in general: Tregs expanded with activated donor B cells seemed most donor-specific.

Unstimulated Tregs (CD4+CD25+CD127-) and CD4+CD25- non-Tregs were sorted from PBMCs. V lost 5 bases and J lost 3; bases outside the gene matches: 6. This CDR3 has 15 amino acids. Germline V CDR1 and CDR2: LNHDA, SQIVND (reference sequence). Repertoires were generated with immunoSEQ multiplex PCR, while TCRdb's copy carries only in-frame clones and drops some. Listed are roughly 34,000 clones; about 8% falls within the top ten. Note on this clone: Its antigen is currently unknown. The observed sequence ends 3 residues before the CDR3 terminus, with the missing tail filled in from the germline J gene.

The TCR sequence derives from a human donor who received a combined kidney and bone marrow transplant. The source was CD8+ T cells from blood, collected before the transplant. The chain employs TRBV19 and TRBJ2-3, with TRBD1 matching 9 bases. Partial CDR3 DNA: TGTGCCAGTAGTGGCCGGGACAGGGAGACAGATACG. Its translation: CASSGRDRETDT. The full CDR3 protein is CASSGRDRETDTQYF. The full variable domain, completed using reference TRBV19 and TRBJ2-3, is DGGITQSPKYLFRKEGQNVTLSCEQNLNHDAMYWYRQDPGQGLRLIYYSQIVNDFQKGDIAEGYSVSREKKESFPLTVTSAQKNPTAFYLCASSGRDRETDTQYFGPGTRLTVL.